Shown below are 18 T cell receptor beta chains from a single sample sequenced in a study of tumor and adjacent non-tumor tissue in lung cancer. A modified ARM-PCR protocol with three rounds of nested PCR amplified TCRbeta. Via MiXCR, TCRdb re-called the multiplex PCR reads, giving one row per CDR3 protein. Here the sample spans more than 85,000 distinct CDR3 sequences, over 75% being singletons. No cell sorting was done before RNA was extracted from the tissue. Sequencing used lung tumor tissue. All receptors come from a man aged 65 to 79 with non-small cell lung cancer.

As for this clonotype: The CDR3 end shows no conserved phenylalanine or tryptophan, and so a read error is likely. CDR3 loop: CGARDPSGGAGWDEQFL. Written as DNA, the CDR3 is TGCGGTGCTAGAGATCCGAGCGGGGGGGCCGGTTGGGATGAGCAGTTCTTA. The rearrangement links TRBV20-1 to TRBJ2-1, with 10 nucleotides matching TRBD2. Germline CDR1 is DFQATT and CDR2 is SNEGSKA (reference sequence). The CDR3 extends over 17 amino acids.

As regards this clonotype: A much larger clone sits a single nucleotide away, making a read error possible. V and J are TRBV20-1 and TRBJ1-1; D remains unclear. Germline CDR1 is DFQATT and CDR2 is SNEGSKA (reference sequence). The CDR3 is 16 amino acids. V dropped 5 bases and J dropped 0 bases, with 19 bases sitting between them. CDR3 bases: TGCAGTGCTCCCGTAGCGGGATGGGCTCTGAACACTGAAGCTTTCTTT. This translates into CSAPVAGWALNTEAFF.

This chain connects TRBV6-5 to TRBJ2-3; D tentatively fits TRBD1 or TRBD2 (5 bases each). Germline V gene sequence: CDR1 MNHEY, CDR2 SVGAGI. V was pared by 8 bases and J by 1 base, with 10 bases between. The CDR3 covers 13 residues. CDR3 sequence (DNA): TGTGCCAGCCTCCGGGGCGGCACAGATACGCAGTATTTT. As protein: CASLRGGTDTQYF.

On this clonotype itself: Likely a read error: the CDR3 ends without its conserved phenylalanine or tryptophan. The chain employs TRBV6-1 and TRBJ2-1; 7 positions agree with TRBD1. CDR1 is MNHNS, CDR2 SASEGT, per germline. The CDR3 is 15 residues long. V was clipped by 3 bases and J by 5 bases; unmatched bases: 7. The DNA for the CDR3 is TGTGCCAGCAGTGACCAGGGACAGCTAAACAATGAGCAGTTCTTA. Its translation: CASSDQGQLNNEQFL.

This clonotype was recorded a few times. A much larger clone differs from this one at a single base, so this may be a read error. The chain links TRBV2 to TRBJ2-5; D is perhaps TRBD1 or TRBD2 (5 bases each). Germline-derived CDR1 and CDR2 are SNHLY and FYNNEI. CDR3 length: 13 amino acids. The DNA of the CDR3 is TGTGACAGCAGGGTCGACTACAGAGAGACCCAGTACTTC. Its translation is CDSRVDYRETQYF.

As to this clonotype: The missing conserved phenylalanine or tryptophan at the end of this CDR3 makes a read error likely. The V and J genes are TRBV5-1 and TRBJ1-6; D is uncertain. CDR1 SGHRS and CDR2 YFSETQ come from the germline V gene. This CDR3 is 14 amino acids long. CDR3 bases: TGCACCAGCAGCGTCGGACTGTCAGATTCACCCCTCCACTCT. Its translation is CTSSVGLSDSPLHS.

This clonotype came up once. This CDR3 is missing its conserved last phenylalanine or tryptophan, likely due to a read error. CDR3 sequence: CASRGDTDTQYY. The CDR3 DNA sequence: TGTGCAAGCAGAGGCGACACAGATACGCAGTATTAT. The chain uses TRBV6-5 and TRBJ2-3, with D unclear. Germline lookup yields CDR1 MNHEY and CDR2 SVGAGI. CDR3 length equals 12 residues.

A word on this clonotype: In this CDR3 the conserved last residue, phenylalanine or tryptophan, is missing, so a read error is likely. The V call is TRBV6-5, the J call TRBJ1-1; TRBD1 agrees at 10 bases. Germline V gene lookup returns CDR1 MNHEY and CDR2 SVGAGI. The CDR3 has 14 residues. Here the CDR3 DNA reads TGTACCAGCAGCCAGACAGGGGGCCGTCGTGAAGCTTTCATT. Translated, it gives CTSSQTGGRREAFI.

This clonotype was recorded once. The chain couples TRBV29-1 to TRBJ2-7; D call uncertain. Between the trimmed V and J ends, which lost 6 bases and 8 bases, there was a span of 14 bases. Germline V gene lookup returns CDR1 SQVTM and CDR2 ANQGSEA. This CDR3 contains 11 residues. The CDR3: CSVAIGFKQYF. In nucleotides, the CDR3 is TGCAGCGTCGCGATAGGGTTCAAGCAGTACTTC.

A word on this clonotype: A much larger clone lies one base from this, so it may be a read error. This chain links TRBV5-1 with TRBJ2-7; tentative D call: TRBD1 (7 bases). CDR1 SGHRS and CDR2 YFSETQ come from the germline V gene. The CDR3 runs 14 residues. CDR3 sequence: CASSVQGEAYEHYF. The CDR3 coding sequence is TGCGCCAGCAGCGTCCAGGGGGAGGCCTACGAGCATTACTTC. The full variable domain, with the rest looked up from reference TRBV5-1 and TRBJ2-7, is KAGVTQTPRYLIKTRGQQVTLSCSPISGHRSVSWYQQTPGQGLQFLFEYFSETQRNKGNFPGRFSGRQFSNSRSEMNVSTLELGDSALYLCASSVQGEAYEHYFGPGTRLTVT.

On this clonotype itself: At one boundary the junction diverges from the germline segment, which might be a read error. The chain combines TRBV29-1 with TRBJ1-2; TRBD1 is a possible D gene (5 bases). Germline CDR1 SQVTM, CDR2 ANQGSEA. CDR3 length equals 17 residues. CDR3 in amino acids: CSVEEYLQGHTNYGYTF. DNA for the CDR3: TGTAGCGTTGAAGAGTACCTTCAGGGCCATACTAACTATGGCTACACATTC.

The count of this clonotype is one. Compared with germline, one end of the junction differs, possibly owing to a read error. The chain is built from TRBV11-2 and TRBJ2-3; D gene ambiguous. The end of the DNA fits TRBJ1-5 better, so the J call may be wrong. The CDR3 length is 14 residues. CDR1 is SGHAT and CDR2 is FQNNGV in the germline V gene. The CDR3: CVSSLTPGSNTQHF. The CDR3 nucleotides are TGTGTCAGCAGCCTAACCCCAGGATCAAATACGCAGCATTTT.

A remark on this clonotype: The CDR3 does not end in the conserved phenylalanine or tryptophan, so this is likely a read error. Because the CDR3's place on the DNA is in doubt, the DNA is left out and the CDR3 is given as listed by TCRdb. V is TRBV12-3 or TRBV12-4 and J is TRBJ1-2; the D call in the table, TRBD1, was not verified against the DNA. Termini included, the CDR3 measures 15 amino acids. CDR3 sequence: CASSLLTGFGYGYTL.

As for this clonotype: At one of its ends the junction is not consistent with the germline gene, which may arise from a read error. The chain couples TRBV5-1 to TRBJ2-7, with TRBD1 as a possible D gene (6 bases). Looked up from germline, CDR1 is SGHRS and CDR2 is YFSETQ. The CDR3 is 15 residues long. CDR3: CASTLVTGESGDQYF. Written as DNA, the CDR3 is TGCGCCAGCACCTTGGTGACAGGAGAGAGTGGCGATCAGTACTTC. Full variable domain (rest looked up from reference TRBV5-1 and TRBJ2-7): KAGVTQTPRYLIKTRGQQVTLSCSPISGHRSVSWYQQTPGQGLQFLFEYFSETQRNKGNFPGRFSGRQFSNSRSEMNVSTLELGDSALYLCASTLVTGESGDQYFGPGTRLTVT.

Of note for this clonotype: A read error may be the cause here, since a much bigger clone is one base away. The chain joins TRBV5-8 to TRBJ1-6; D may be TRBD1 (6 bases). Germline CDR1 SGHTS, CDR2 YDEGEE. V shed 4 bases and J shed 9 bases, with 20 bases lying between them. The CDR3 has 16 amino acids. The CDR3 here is CASSMVRGRFFSPLHF. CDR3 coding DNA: TGTGCCAGCAGCATGGTCAGGGGCCGGTTTTTTTCACCCCTCCACTTT. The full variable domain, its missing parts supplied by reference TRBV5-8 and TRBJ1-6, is EAGVTQSPTHLIKTRGQQATLRCSPISGHTSVYWYQQALGLGLQFLLWYDEGEERNRGNFPPRFSGRQFPNYSSELNVNALELEDSALYLCASSMVRGRFFSPLHFGNGTRLTVT.

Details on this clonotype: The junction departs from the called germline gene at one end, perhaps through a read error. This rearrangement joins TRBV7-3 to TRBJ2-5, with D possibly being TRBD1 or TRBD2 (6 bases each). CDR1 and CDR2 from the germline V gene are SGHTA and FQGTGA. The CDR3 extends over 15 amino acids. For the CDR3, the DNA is TGTGCCAGCAGCCGACTAGGGGGAGTACAAGAGACCCATTACTTC. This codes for CASSRLGGVQETHYF.

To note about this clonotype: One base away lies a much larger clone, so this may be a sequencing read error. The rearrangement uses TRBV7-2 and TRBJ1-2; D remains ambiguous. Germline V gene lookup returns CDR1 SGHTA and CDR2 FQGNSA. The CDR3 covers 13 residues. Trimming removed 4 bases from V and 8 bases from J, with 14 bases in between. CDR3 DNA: TGTGCCAGCAGCTCGATCCTGATCGGAGGCTACACCTTC. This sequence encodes CASSSILIGGYTF.

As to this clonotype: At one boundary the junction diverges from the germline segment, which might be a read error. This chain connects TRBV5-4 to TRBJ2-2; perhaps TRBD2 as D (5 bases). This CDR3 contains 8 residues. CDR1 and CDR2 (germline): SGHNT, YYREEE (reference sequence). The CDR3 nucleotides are TGTGCCGCTGAGGGAGCTGTTTTT. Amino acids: CAAEGAVF. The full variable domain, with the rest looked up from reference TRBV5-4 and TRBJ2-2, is ETGVTQSPTHLIKTRGQQVTLRCSSQSGHNTVSWYQQALGQGPQFIFQYYREEENGRGNFPPRFSGLQFPNYSSELNVNALELDDSALYLCAAEGAVFGEGSRLTVL.